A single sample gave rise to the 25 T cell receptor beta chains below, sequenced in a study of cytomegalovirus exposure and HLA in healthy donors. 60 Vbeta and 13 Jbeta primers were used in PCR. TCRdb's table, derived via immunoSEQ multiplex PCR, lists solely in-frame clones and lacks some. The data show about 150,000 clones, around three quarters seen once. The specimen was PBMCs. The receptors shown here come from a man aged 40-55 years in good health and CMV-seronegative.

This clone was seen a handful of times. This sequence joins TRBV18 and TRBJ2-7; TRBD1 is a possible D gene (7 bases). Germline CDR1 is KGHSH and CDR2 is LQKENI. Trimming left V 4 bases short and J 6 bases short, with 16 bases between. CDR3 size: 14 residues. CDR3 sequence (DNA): TGTGCCAGCTCACGGGGGGACAGCCCAGGCGAGCAGTACTTC. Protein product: CASSRGDSPGEQYF. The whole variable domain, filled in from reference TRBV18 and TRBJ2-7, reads NAGVMQNPRHLVRRRGQEARLRCSPMKGHSHVYWYRQLPEEGLKFMVYLQKENIIDESGMPKERFSAEFPKEGPSILRIQQVVRGDSAAYFCASSRGDSPGEQYFGPGTRLTVT.

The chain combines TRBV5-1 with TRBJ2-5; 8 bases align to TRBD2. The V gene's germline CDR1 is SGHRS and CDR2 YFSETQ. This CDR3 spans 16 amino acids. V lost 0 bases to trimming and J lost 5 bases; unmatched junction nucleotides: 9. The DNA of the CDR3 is TGCGCCAGCAGCTTGGCAGCGGGAGTCTATGGGGAGACCCAGTACTTC. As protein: CASSLAAGVYGETQYF.

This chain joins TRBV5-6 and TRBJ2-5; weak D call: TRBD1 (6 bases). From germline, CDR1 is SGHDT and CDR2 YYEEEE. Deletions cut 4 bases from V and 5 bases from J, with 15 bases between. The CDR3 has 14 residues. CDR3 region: CASSRDNGWETQYF. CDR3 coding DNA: TGTGCCAGCAGCCGGGACAATGGCTGGGAGACCCAGTACTTC.

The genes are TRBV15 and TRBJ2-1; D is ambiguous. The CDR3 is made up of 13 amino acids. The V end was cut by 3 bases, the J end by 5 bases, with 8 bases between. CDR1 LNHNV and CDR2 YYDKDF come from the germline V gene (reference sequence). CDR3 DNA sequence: TGTGCCACCAGCAGCGAAGCCGACAATGAGCAGTTCTTC. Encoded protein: CATSSEADNEQFF.

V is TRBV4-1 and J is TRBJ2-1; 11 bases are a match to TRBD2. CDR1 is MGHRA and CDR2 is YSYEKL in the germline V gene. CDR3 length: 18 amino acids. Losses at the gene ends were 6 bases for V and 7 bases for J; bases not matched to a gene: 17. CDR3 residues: CASRPIGVSGGALNEQFF. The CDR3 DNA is TGCGCCAGCAGGCCCATAGGGGTTAGCGGGGGGGCGTTAAATGAGCAGTTCTTC.

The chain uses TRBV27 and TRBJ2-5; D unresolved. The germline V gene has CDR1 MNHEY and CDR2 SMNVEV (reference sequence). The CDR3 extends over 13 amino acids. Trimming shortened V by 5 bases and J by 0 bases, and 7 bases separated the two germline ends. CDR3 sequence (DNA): TGTGCCAGCAGTCCCTCGTACCAAGAGACCCAGTACTTC. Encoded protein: CASSPSYQETQYF.

This CDR3 is CASSPRTEQFF. The CDR3 DNA is TGTGCCAGCAGCCCCCGGACAGAGCAGTTCTTC. V gene TRBV7-2 combines with J gene TRBJ2-1, with a weak D call TRBD1 (5 bases). Germline V CDR1 and CDR2: SGHTA, FQGNSA. This CDR3 is built from 11 residues. V was cut by 5 bases and J by 10 bases, with 9 bases left in between.

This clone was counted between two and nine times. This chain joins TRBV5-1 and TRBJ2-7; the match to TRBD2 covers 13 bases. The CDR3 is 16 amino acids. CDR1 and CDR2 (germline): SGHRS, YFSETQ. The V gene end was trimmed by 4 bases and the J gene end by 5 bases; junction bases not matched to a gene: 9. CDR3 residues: CASSMEGTSGIHEQYF. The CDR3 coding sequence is TGCGCCAGCAGCATGGAGGGGACTAGCGGGATCCACGAGCAGTACTTC.

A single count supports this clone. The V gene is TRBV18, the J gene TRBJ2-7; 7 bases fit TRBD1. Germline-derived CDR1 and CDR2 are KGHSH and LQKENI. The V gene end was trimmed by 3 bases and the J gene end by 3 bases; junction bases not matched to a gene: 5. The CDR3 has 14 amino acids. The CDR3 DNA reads TGTGCCAGCTCACCGAACCGGGACAGCTACGAGCAGTACTTC. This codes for CASSPNRDSYEQYF.

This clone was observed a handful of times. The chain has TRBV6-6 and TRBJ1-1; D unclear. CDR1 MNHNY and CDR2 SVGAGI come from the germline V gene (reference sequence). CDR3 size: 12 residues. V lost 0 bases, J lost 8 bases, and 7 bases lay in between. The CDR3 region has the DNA TGTGCCAGCAGTTACTCGGGGAGAGAAGCTTTCTTT. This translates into CASSYSGREAFF.

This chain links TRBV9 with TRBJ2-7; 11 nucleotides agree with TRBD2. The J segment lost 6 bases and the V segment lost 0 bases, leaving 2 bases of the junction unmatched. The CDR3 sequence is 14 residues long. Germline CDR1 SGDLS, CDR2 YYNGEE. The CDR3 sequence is CASSVATSGGEQYF. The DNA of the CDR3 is TGTGCCAGCAGCGTAGCTACTAGCGGGGGCGAGCAGTACTTC.

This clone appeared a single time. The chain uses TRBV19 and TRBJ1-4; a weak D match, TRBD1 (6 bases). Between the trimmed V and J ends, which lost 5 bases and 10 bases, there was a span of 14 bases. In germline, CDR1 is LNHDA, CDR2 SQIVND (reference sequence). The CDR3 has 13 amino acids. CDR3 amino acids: CASSLSTGVKLFF. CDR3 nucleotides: TGTGCCAGTAGTCTATCGACAGGAGTAAAACTGTTTTTT.

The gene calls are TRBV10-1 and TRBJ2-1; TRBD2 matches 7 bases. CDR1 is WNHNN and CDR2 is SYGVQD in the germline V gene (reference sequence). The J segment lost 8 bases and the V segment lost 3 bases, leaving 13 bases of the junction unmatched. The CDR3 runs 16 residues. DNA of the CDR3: TGCGCCAGCAGTGACCGGCGGGAGATCGGGTTCGATGAGCAGTTCTTC. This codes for CASSDRREIGFDEQFF.

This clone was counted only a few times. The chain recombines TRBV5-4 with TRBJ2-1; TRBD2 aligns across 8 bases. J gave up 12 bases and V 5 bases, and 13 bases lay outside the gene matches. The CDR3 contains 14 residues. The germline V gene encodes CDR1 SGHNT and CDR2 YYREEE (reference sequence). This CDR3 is CASSTSGAPLVQFF. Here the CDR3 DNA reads TGTGCCAGCAGTACTAGCGGAGCCCCCTTAGTGCAGTTCTTC.

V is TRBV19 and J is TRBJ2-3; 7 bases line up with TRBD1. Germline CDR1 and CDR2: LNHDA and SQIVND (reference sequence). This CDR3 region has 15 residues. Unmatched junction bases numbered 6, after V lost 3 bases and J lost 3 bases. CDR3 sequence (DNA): TGTGCCAGTAGTATTAGAGGGGGCGGTACAGATACGCAGTATTTT. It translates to CASSIRGGGTDTQYF.

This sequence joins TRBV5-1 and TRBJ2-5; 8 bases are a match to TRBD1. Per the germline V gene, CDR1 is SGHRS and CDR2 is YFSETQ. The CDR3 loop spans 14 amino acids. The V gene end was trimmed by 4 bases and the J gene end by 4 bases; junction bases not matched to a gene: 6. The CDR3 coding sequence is TGCGCCAGCAGCCTTGACAGGGGACGAGAGACCCAGTACTTC. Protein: CASSLDRGRETQYF.

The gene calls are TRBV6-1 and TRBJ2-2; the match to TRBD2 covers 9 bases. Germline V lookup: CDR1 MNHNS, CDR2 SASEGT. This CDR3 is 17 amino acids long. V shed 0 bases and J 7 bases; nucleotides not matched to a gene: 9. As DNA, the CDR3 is TGTGCCAGCAGTGAAGCAAGCGGCGGGGGGGCCTTCGGGGAGCTGTTTTTT. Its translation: CASSEASGGGAFGELFF.

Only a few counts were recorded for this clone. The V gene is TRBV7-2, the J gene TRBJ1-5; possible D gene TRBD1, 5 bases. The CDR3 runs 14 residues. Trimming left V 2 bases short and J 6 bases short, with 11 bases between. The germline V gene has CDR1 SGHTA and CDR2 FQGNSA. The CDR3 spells CASSLKGQGQPQHF. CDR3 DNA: TGTGCCAGCAGCTTAAAGGGGCAGGGTCAGCCCCAGCATTTT. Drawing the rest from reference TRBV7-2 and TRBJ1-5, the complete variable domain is GAGVSQSPSNKVTEKGKDVELRCDPISGHTALYWYRQSLGQGLEFLIYFQGNSAPDKSGLPSDRFSAERTGGSVSTLTIQRTQQEDSAVYLCASSLKGQGQPQHFGDGTRLSIL.

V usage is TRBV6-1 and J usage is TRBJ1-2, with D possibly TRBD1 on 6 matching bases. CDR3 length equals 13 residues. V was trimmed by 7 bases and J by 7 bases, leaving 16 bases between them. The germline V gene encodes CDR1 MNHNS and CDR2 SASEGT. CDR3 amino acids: CASMDSPSGGYTF. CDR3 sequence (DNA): TGTGCCAGCATGGACAGTCCTTCGGGTGGCTACACCTTC.

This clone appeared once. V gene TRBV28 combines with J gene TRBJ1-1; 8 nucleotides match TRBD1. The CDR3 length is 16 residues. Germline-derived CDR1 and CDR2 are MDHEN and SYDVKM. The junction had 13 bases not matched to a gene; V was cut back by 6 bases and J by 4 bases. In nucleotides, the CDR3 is TGTGCCAGCAGCCCCGGACAGGGAGGAGCGGGCACTGAAGCTTTCTTT. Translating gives CASSPGQGGAGTEAFF.

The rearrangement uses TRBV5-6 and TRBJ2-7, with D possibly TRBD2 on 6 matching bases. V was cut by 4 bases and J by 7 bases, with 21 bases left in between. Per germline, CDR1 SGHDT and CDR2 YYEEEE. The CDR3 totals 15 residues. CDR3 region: CASSPGDFRSMEQYF. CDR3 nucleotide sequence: TGTGCCAGCAGCCCCGGGGACTTCCGCTCAATGGAGCAGTACTTC.

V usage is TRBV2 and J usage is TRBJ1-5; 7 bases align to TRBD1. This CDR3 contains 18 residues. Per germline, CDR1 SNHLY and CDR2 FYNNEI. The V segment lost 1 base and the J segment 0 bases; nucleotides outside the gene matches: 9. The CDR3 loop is CASSEDPGTAYSNQPQHF. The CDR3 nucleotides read TGTGCCAGCAGTGAAGACCCGGGGACAGCATATAGCAATCAGCCCCAGCATTTT.

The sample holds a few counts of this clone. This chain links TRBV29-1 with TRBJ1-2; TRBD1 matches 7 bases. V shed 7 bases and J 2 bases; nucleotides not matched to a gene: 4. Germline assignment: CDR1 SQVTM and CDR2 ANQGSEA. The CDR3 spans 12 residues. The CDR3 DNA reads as TGCAGCGGAGACAGGGCCAACTATGGCTACACCTTC. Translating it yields CSGDRANYGYTF.

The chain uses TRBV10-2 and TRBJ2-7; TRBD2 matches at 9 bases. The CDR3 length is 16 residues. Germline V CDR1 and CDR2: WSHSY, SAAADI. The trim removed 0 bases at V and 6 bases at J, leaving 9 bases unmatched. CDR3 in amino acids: CASSESGGLAIGEQYF. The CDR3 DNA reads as TGCGCCAGCAGTGAGTCTGGGGGACTAGCCATAGGCGAGCAGTACTTC.

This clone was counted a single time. The CDR3 region is CASSLWTGVAKNIQYF. The CDR3, as DNA: TGTGCCAGCAGCTTGTGGACAGGGGTGGCCAAAAACATTCAGTACTTC. The chain combines TRBV5-6 with TRBJ2-4; 9 nucleotides match TRBD1. The CDR3 contains 16 residues. The V gene's germline CDR1 is SGHDT and CDR2 YYEEEE. V lost 1 base to trimming and J lost 1 base; unmatched junction nucleotides: 3.